Listed here are 13 T cell receptor beta chains from one sample, sequenced in a study of T cells after posttransplantation cyclophosphamide (dated by TCRdb to 2016 to 2018). Library generation was performed with the immunoSEQ multiplex PCR assay. TCRdb stores this immuneACCESS table with in-frame sequences only. Part of the clones is absent; in the studies checked, under half of the shortfall reflects unresolved V genes, and no reason is known for the rest. The sample yields fewer than 6,000 clones; 1.5% to 2% were counted once. The top ten clones comprise 28% of the sample. The treatment or condition tag for this specimen amounts to: high-dose cyclophosphamide on days +3 and +4 as single-agent GVHD prophylaxis. Patients in the PTCy group got busulfan and fludarabine conditioning, a marrow graft from a related or unrelated donor, and cyclophosphamide on days +3 and +4. The source material was PBMCs, sampled about 37 weeks after a stem cell transplant with posttransplant cyclophosphamide. These receptors came from a male patient in his thirties who received an allogeneic stem cell transplant from a related donor, was CMV-positive, and had no GVHD. After a transplant, the graft donor may have provided part of the T cells.

This chain joins TRBV7-2 and TRBJ1-3; a possible D gene is TRBD1 (6 bases). The ends were cut back, 5 bases at V and 1 base at J, with 9 bases in the middle. The CDR3 covers 14 residues. Germline CDR1 and CDR2: SGHTA and FQGNSA. This CDR3 reads CASSTGFSGNTIYF. The CDR3 DNA reads as TGTGCCAGCAGCACAGGGTTTTCTGGAAACACCATATATTTT.

V and J are TRBV4-1 and TRBJ2-2, with D possibly being TRBD2 (6 bases). The CDR3 sequence is 14 residues long. Trimming pared 1 base from V and 7 bases from J, leaving 10 bases between. CDR1 is MGHRA, CDR2 YSYEKL, per germline. This chain's CDR3 is CASSQGGRHGELFF. In DNA form, the CDR3 reads TGCGCCAGCAGCCAAGGAGGGAGGCACGGGGAGCTGTTTTTT.

The chain recombines TRBV7-3 with TRBJ2-7; weak D call: TRBD1 (5 bases). Deletions cut 6 bases from V and 6 bases from J, with 18 bases between. This CDR3 is built from 14 residues. Per germline, CDR1 SGHTA and CDR2 FQGTGA. This CDR3 reads CASSSYIDRGEQYF. As DNA, the CDR3 is TGTGCCAGCAGTTCTTATATTGATAGGGGCGAGCAGTACTTC.

CDR3 coding DNA: TGTGCCAGCAGTGGGACAGGAAAAGGAAACACCATATATTTT. Translated, it gives CASSGTGKGNTIYF. This chain links TRBV25-1 with TRBJ1-3; TRBD1 agrees at 7 bases. The germline CDR1 and CDR2 sequences are MGHDK and SYGVNS. The CDR3 sequence is 14 residues long. Losses at the gene ends were 4 bases for V and 4 bases for J; bases not matched to a gene: 4.

The rearrangement links TRBV7-3 to TRBJ1-1; D possibly corresponds to TRBD1 (5 bases). Trimming cost V 3 bases and J 1 base, with 9 bases left between them. CDR3 length: 14 residues. CDR1 and CDR2 (germline): SGHTA, FQGTGA. The CDR3 region is CASSFGQGNTEAFF. The CDR3 DNA reads as TGTGCCAGCAGCTTCGGGCAGGGGAACACTGAAGCTTTCTTT.

The V call is TRBV7-6, the J call TRBJ2-4; TRBD2 matches at 11 bases. The germline V gene has CDR1 SGHVS and CDR2 FNYEAQ. The CDR3 extends over 20 amino acids. With V trimmed by 6 bases and J by 0 bases, 16 bases remained unmatched. CDR3 in amino acids: CASRPIPTSGDNLAKNIQYF. DNA for the CDR3: TGTGCCAGCAGACCAATCCCGACTAGCGGGGACAATCTAGCCAAAAACATTCAGTACTTC.

This clone was detected only a few times. The gene calls are TRBV28 and TRBJ2-7, with D maybe TRBD2 (5 bases). The V end was cut by 3 bases, the J end by 3 bases, with 9 bases between. The length of the CDR3 is 13 residues. CDR1 and CDR2 from the germline V gene are MDHEN and SYDVKM. The DNA of the CDR3 is TGTGCCAGCAGTTTTTTGAGCGGCTACGAGCAGTACTTC. Translating it yields CASSFLSGYEQYF.

This clone was detected only a few times. This CDR3 is CASSALSGTVNTEAFF. Here the CDR3 DNA reads TGTGCCAGCAGCGCCCTTTCCGGGACTGTGAACACTGAAGCTTTCTTT. V and J are TRBV11-3 and TRBJ1-1, with D possibly being TRBD1 (5 bases). Germline V gene lookup returns CDR1 SGHNT and CDR2 YENEEA. The CDR3 runs to 16 residues. V lost 5 bases and J 0 bases, leaving 16 bases between the germline ends.

The chain uses TRBV13 and TRBJ1-2; D is undetermined. The length of the CDR3 is 14 residues. From germline, CDR1 is PRHDT and CDR2 FYEKMQ (reference sequence). V shed 4 bases and J shed 4 bases, with 13 bases lying between them. CDR3 sequence (DNA): TGTGCCAGCAGCTCCGGGTCGACGGTCTATGGCTACACCTTC. Residues: CASSSGSTVYGYTF.

In this sample, this clone turned up a few times. The V gene is TRBV18, the J gene TRBJ2-5; the match to TRBD1 covers 7 bases. The CDR3 totals 15 residues. The germline gives CDR1 KGHSH, CDR2 LQKENI. V dropped 3 bases and J dropped 2; count of bases not matched to a gene: 6. The CDR3: CASSPRDSRQETQYF. Here the CDR3 DNA reads TGTGCCAGCTCACCCCGGGACAGCAGACAAGAGACCCAGTACTTC.

V gene TRBV7-9 combines with J gene TRBJ2-1; 12 bases agree with TRBD2. Per the germline V gene, CDR1 is SEHNR and CDR2 is FQNEAQ (reference sequence). This CDR3 spans 16 amino acids. V shed 6 bases and J 9 bases; nucleotides not matched to a gene: 12. The CDR3 nucleotides read TGTGCCAGCAGACCTTCACTAGCGGGGGGACCCGGTGAGCAGTTCTTC. It translates to CASRPSLAGGPGEQFF.

This clone has just a few counts. The V gene is TRBV5-1, the J gene TRBJ2-7; weak D call: TRBD2 (7 bases). The CDR3 has 15 amino acids. Germline loops: CDR1 SGHRS, CDR2 YFSETQ. Trimming pared 0 bases from V and 1 base from J, leaving 11 bases between. The CDR3 DNA is TGCGCCAGCAGCTTGGCGGGGGGCCAATCCTACGAGCAGTACTTC. Its protein is CASSLAGGQSYEQYF.

The V and J genes are TRBV27 and TRBJ1-6; D remains unclear. Germline-derived CDR1 and CDR2 are MNHEY and SMNVEV (reference sequence). This CDR3 region has 15 residues. Trimming removed 4 bases from V and 6 bases from J, with 13 bases in between. CDR3 in DNA: TGTGCCAGCAGTTGGTCGGTTGTTGGTAATTCACCCCTCCACTTT. Amino acid sequence: CASSWSVVGNSPLHF.